This is a list of T cell receptor beta chains from one sample in a study of a mutant IDH1 vaccine in newly diagnosed glioma. Their antigens remain unidentified. Sequenced by immunoSEQ multiplex PCR; TCRdb stores in-frame clones only, minus some. The sample has approximately 50,000 clones; over 70% are singletons. The sequences come from PBMCs, collected from a glioma patient whose treatment included an IDH1 peptide vaccine. The receptors stem from a man aged 35 to 55 with glioma. The CDR3 runs from the conserved cysteine through the conserved F or W. Each record gives: clone size, V gene, J gene, D gene, CDR3 protein, CDR3 DNA. D genes are given only for firm matches. Some rows have no size entry. The others give once, few or many, or a class for an expanded clone.

clone_size: once; v_call: TRBV19; j_call: TRBJ2-2; d_call: -; cdr3_aa: CASTRGRAEGTGELFF; cdr3_nt: TGTGCCAGTACTCGGGGACGGGCGGAGGGGACCGGGGAGCTGTTTTTT
clone_size: -; v_call: TRBV7-2; j_call: TRBJ2-5; d_call: TRBD2; cdr3_aa: CASSIGGTSGALGETQYF; cdr3_nt: TGTGCCAGCAGCATAGGTGGGACTAGCGGGGCTCTCGGAGAGACCCAGTACTTC
clone_size: -; v_call: TRBV15; j_call: TRBJ2-1; d_call: -; cdr3_aa: CATSTRASSYNEQFF; cdr3_nt: TGTGCCACCAGCACCCGGGCGAGCTCCTACAATGAGCAGTTCTTC
clone_size: -; v_call: TRBV7-9; j_call: TRBJ2-7; d_call: -; cdr3_aa: CASSPTSTAQGEQYF; cdr3_nt: TGTGCCAGCAGCCCTACATCTACTGCCCAAGGCGAGCAGTACTTC
clone_size: few; v_call: TRBV6-4; j_call: TRBJ1-3; d_call: TRBD1; cdr3_aa: CASSDSLDRERNTIYF; cdr3_nt: TGTGCCAGCAGTGACTCCCTGGACAGGGAACGAAACACCATATATTTT
clone_size: once; v_call: TRBV6-6; j_call: TRBJ1-1; d_call: -; cdr3_aa: CASSYLWQKNTEAFF; cdr3_nt: TGTGCCAGCAGTTACTTATGGCAAAAGAACACTGAAGCTTTCTTT
clone_size: few; v_call: TRBV5-1; j_call: TRBJ1-5; d_call: -; cdr3_aa: CASSLAGLRDQPQHF; cdr3_nt: TGCGCCAGCAGCTTGGCCGGCCTACGCGATCAGCCCCAGCATTTT
clone_size: once; v_call: TRBV5-1; j_call: TRBJ2-3; d_call: TRBD1; cdr3_aa: CASSGDSLTDTQYF; cdr3_nt: TGCGCCAGCAGTGGGGACAGCCTCACAGATACGCAGTATTTT
clone_size: -; v_call: TRBV10-3; j_call: TRBJ2-1; d_call: -; cdr3_aa: CAISEKRASYEQFF; cdr3_nt: TGTGCCATCAGTGAGAAGCGGGCGAGCTATGAGCAGTTCTTC
clone_size: once; v_call: TRBV4-1; j_call: TRBJ2-7; d_call: TRBD2; cdr3_aa: CASSHTTSVSHEQYF; cdr3_nt: TGCGCCAGCAGCCACACGACTAGCGTAAGCCACGAGCAGTACTTC
clone_size: once; v_call: TRBV7-2; j_call: TRBJ1-3; d_call: -; cdr3_aa: CASSPLGGRVFSGNTIYF; cdr3_nt: TGTGCCAGCAGCCCGCTCGGGGGCAGGGTCTTCTCTGGAAACACCATATATTTT
clone_size: -; v_call: TRBV7-2; j_call: TRBJ1-2; d_call: TRBD1; cdr3_aa: CASRQGAGALGYTF; cdr3_nt: TGTGCCAGCAGACAGGGGGCGGGTGCTCTAGGCTACACCTTC
clone_size: -; v_call: TRBV11-1; j_call: TRBJ2-7; d_call: -; cdr3_aa: CASSLVGAYEQYF; cdr3_nt: TGTGCCAGCAGCTTAGTAGGGGCCTACGAGCAGTACTTC
clone_size: -; v_call: TRBV7-9; j_call: TRBJ1-2; d_call: TRBD1; cdr3_aa: CASSPGQGSNYGYTF; cdr3_nt: TGTGCCAGCAGCCCGGGACAGGGGAGCAACTATGGCTACACCTTC
clone_size: -; v_call: TRBV5-6; j_call: TRBJ1-2; d_call: TRBD1; cdr3_aa: CATNDRAQGYTF; cdr3_nt: TGTGCCACCAACGACAGGGCTCAAGGCTACACCTTC
clone_size: -; v_call: TRBV28; j_call: TRBJ1-3; d_call: -; cdr3_aa: CASRSSDGYSGNTIYF; cdr3_nt: TGTGCCAGCAGGTCCTCGGACGGCTACTCTGGAAACACCATATATTTT
clone_size: -; v_call: TRBV6-1; j_call: TRBJ2-7; d_call: -; cdr3_aa: CASRETGNYEQYF; cdr3_nt: TGTGCCAGCAGGGAGACAGGAAACTACGAGCAGTACTTC
clone_size: -; v_call: TRBV28; j_call: TRBJ2-7; d_call: -; cdr3_aa: CASSWRLNGNIVYEQYF; cdr3_nt: TGTGCCAGCAGTTGGAGACTCAATGGGAATATTGTCTACGAGCAGTACTTC
clone_size: -; v_call: TRBV6-5; j_call: TRBJ2-2; d_call: TRBD2; cdr3_aa: CASSFLAGRGTGELFF; cdr3_nt: TGTGCCAGCAGTTTTCTAGCGGGTCGGGGGACCGGGGAGCTGTTTTTT
clone_size: -; v_call: TRBV10-3; j_call: TRBJ2-7; d_call: TRBD2; cdr3_aa: CAISEAGGLVREQYF; cdr3_nt: TGTGCCATCAGTGAGGCGGGGGGTCTTGTTAGGGAGCAGTACTTC
clone_size: -; v_call: TRBV9; j_call: TRBJ2-3; d_call: TRBD2; cdr3_aa: CASSVFGREVDTQYF; cdr3_nt: TGTGCCAGCAGCGTATTCGGGAGGGAGGTAGATACGCAGTATTTT
clone_size: -; v_call: TRBV14; j_call: TRBJ2-2; d_call: -; cdr3_aa: CASSQGTNTGELFF; cdr3_nt: TGTGCCAGCAGCCAAGGGACGAACACCGGGGAGCTGTTTTTT
clone_size: few; v_call: TRBV28; j_call: TRBJ1-3; d_call: -; cdr3_aa: CASSASDGMGDTIYF; cdr3_nt: TGTGCCAGCAGTGCCTCGGACGGGATGGGAGACACCATATATTTT
clone_size: -; v_call: TRBV14; j_call: TRBJ2-1; d_call: TRBD2; cdr3_aa: CASSQGGPGLADHNEQFF; cdr3_nt: TGTGCCAGCAGCCAAGGGGGGCCGGGACTAGCGGACCACAATGAGCAGTTCTTC
clone_size: -; v_call: TRBV19; j_call: TRBJ2-3; d_call: TRBD2; cdr3_aa: CASSRTSSGKADTQYF; cdr3_nt: TGTGCCAGTAGTAGGACCTCTAGCGGGAAGGCAGATACGCAGTATTTT
clone_size: -; v_call: TRBV4-1; j_call: TRBJ1-5; d_call: -; cdr3_aa: CASSPRNVGAQPQHF; cdr3_nt: TGCGCCAGCAGCCCCCGAAATGTCGGGGCTCAGCCCCAGCATTTT
clone_size: -; v_call: TRBV5-1; j_call: TRBJ2-1; d_call: -; cdr3_aa: CASSFPGEDTQFF; cdr3_nt: TGCGCCAGCAGCTTCCCTGGGGAGGACACACAGTTCTTC
clone_size: once; v_call: TRBV18; j_call: TRBJ2-5; d_call: -; cdr3_aa: CASSPTSGGRETQYF; cdr3_nt: TGTGCCAGCTCACCAACATCAGGGGGGCGAGAGACCCAGTACTTC
clone_size: -; v_call: TRBV7-9; j_call: TRBJ2-7; d_call: -; cdr3_aa: CASSLTGPSYEQYF; cdr3_nt: TGTGCCAGCAGCCTCACCGGTCCTTCCTACGAGCAGTACTTC
clone_size: -; v_call: TRBV7-2; j_call: TRBJ2-7; d_call: -; cdr3_aa: CASSLAGGGPYEQYF; cdr3_nt: TGTGCCAGCAGCTTAGCGGGAGGGGGACCCTACGAGCAGTACTTC
clone_size: -; v_call: TRBV10-3; j_call: TRBJ2-3; d_call: TRBD1; cdr3_aa: CAIGSMGQSDGTDTQYF; cdr3_nt: TGTGCCATCGGCTCCATGGGACAGTCAGACGGCACAGATACGCAGTATTTT
clone_size: -; v_call: TRBV19; j_call: TRBJ1-4; d_call: -; cdr3_aa: CASSRGILNEKLFF; cdr3_nt: TGTGCCAGTAGTAGGGGCATCTTAAATGAAAAACTGTTTTTT
clone_size: -; v_call: TRBV4-2; j_call: TRBJ2-6; d_call: TRBD2; cdr3_aa: CASSSLGNSGNPSGANVLTF; cdr3_nt: TGTGCCAGCAGCTCCCTCGGAAATAGCGGGAACCCCTCTGGGGCCAACGTCCTGACTTTC
clone_size: -; v_call: TRBV27; j_call: TRBJ2-7; d_call: -; cdr3_aa: CASKLGPQSSYEQYF; cdr3_nt: TGTGCCAGCAAATTGGGTCCCCAGAGCTCCTACGAGCAGTACTTC
clone_size: -; v_call: TRBV4-1; j_call: TRBJ1-4; d_call: TRBD1; cdr3_aa: CASSQNSGTVVEKLFF; cdr3_nt: TGCGCCAGCAGCCAAAACTCCGGGACAGTGGTTGAAAAACTGTTTTTT
clone_size: few; v_call: TRBV6-1; j_call: TRBJ2-7; d_call: -; cdr3_aa: CASNRRSQVEQYF; cdr3_nt: TGTGCCAGCAACCGAAGGAGTCAGGTCGAGCAGTACTTC
clone_size: -; v_call: TRBV19; j_call: TRBJ2-4; d_call: -; cdr3_aa: CASSLDGTPGGKNIQYF; cdr3_nt: TGTGCCAGTAGTCTTGACGGGACTCCCGGGGGCAAAAACATTCAGTACTTC
clone_size: -; v_call: TRBV9; j_call: TRBJ1-5; d_call: -; cdr3_aa: CASSRGIDHQPQHF; cdr3_nt: TGTGCCAGCAGCAGGGGCATTGATCATCAGCCCCAGCATTTT
clone_size: -; v_call: TRBV5-1; j_call: TRBJ2-7; d_call: TRBD1; cdr3_aa: CASSLEGTGTTEQYF; cdr3_nt: TGCGCCAGCAGCTTGGAAGGGACAGGGACCACGGAGCAGTACTTC
clone_size: few; v_call: TRBV21-1; j_call: TRBJ2-7; d_call: -; cdr3_aa: CASSPCGPASGRAYEQYF; cdr3_nt: TGTGCCAGCAGCCCCTGCGGCCCCGCTAGCGGGAGGGCCTACGAGCAGTACTTC
clone_size: -; v_call: TRBV19; j_call: TRBJ1-1; d_call: -; cdr3_aa: CASSISQTITPEAFF; cdr3_nt: TGTGCCAGTAGTATTTCGCAGACTATAACACCTGAAGCTTTCTTT
clone_size: -; v_call: TRBV6-6; j_call: TRBJ2-5; d_call: -; cdr3_aa: CASSPRGLGETQYF; cdr3_nt: TGTGCCAGCAGTCCGAGGGGATTAGGGGAGACCCAGTACTTC
clone_size: once; v_call: TRBV19; j_call: TRBJ2-5; d_call: TRBD2; cdr3_aa: CASSIVGAGGSPAETQYF; cdr3_nt: TGTGCCAGTAGTATAGTGGGCGCGGGAGGGAGTCCCGCAGAGACCCAGTACTTC
clone_size: -; v_call: TRBV18; j_call: TRBJ1-2; d_call: -; cdr3_aa: CASSAEEGSEGYTF; cdr3_nt: TGTGCCAGCTCAGCCGAGGAAGGGTCAGAAGGCTACACCTTC
clone_size: -; v_call: TRBV18; j_call: TRBJ2-5; d_call: -; cdr3_aa: CASSTSRRTGETQYF; cdr3_nt: TGTGCCAGCTCAACTAGCAGAAGGACGGGGGAGACCCAGTACTTC
clone_size: -; v_call: TRBV5-1; j_call: TRBJ1-1; d_call: -; cdr3_aa: CASTFTTANTEAFF; cdr3_nt: TGCGCCAGCACCTTCACTACGGCTAACACTGAAGCTTTCTTT
clone_size: -; v_call: TRBV15; j_call: TRBJ2-7; d_call: -; cdr3_aa: CATSRAFPGVSYEQYF; cdr3_nt: TGTGCCACCAGCAGAGCTTTCCCCGGGGTCTCCTACGAGCAGTACTTC
clone_size: -; v_call: TRBV9; j_call: TRBJ2-2; d_call: TRBD2; cdr3_aa: CASSVGLAGGPSGELFF; cdr3_nt: TGTGCCAGCAGCGTAGGACTAGCGGGAGGGCCGAGCGGGGAGCTGTTTTTT
clone_size: -; v_call: TRBV19; j_call: TRBJ1-4; d_call: -; cdr3_aa: CASSRTVGISNEKLFF; cdr3_nt: TGTGCCAGTAGCCGGACAGTGGGAATCTCCAATGAAAAACTGTTTTTT
clone_size: -; v_call: TRBV2; j_call: TRBJ2-7; d_call: -; cdr3_aa: CASSADAVMSYEQYF; cdr3_nt: TGTGCCAGCAGTGCCGACGCGGTTATGTCCTACGAGCAGTACTTC
clone_size: once; v_call: TRBV10-2; j_call: TRBJ1-2; d_call: -; cdr3_aa: CASSDRRANYGYTF; cdr3_nt: TGCGCCAGCAGTGACCGGAGGGCTAACTATGGCTACACCTTC
clone_size: -; v_call: TRBV5-5; j_call: TRBJ1-1; d_call: TRBD1; cdr3_aa: CASSTRGPGLTSTEAFF; cdr3_nt: TGTGCCAGCAGCACCAGGGGGCCCGGACTAACTTCCACTGAAGCTTTCTTT
clone_size: -; v_call: TRBV29-1; j_call: TRBJ1-4; d_call: -; cdr3_aa: CSSHPRRLANEKLFF; cdr3_nt: TGCAGCTCCCACCCGAGGAGGCTGGCTAATGAAAAACTGTTTTTT
clone_size: -; v_call: TRBV6-5; j_call: TRBJ1-2; d_call: TRBD1; cdr3_aa: CASSPGQGLVYGYTF; cdr3_nt: TGTGCCAGCAGTCCCGGACAGGGACTCGTCTATGGCTACACCTTC
clone_size: -; v_call: TRBV6-1; j_call: TRBJ1-2; d_call: TRBD1; cdr3_aa: CASSDGGGAGYGYTF; cdr3_nt: TGTGCCAGCAGTGATGGAGGGGGCGCGGGCTATGGCTACACCTTC